The 21 T cell receptor beta chains listed next were all sequenced from one sample in a study of blood T cells in healthy people across ages (dated by TCRdb to between 2014 and 2016). Receptors were amplified or captured by 5' RACE. The data were produced on an Illumina HiSeq 2500. The second PCR ran for about 7 to 11 cycles and used a J-beta primer mix along with a sample-barcoded 5' primer. TCRdb took the public reads, trimmed them with fastp at Q25, ran MiXCR for clone calling and kept in-frame beta chains. Identical CDR3 protein sequences are pooled into one entry, listed with their most common genes and DNA. Counted in this sample were about 780,000 distinct CDR3 sequences; around half of them appeared once. The ten top clones hold 15% to 20% of the sample. The sample consisted of blood. These receptors were taken from a man aged 80 or over in good health.

The rearrangement links TRBV6-6 to TRBJ1-3, with TRBD1 matching over 7 bases. V was clipped by 2 bases and J by 5 bases; unmatched bases: 9. CDR1 is MNHNY and CDR2 is SVGAGI in the germline V gene (reference sequence). The CDR3 is 16 amino acids. CDR3 protein: CASSYPSDRNRNTIYF. Here the CDR3 DNA reads TGTGCCAGCAGTTACCCCTCGGACAGGAACAGAAACACCATATATTTT.

The J gene is TRBJ1-6, the V gene TRBV5-1; D not resolved. Germline V gene sequence: CDR1 SGHRS, CDR2 YFSETQ. The length of the CDR3 is 15 residues. V shed 0 bases and J shed 10 bases, with 14 bases lying between them. Here the CDR3 DNA reads TGCGCCAGCAGCTTGGGGGATACCTTGGTCTCACCCCTCCACTTT. This codes for CASSLGDTLVSPLHF.

This clonotype was counted a few times. V usage is TRBV5-1 and J usage is TRBJ2-1; 9 positions agree with TRBD2. CDR3 length: 14 residues. The V segment lost 4 bases and the J segment 6 bases; nucleotides outside the gene matches: 5. Germline-derived CDR1 and CDR2 are SGHRS and YFSETQ. In DNA form, the CDR3 reads TGCGCCAGCAGCGGGGGACTAGCTGCCAATGAGCAGTTCTTC. Translation gives CASSGGLAANEQFF.

A note on this clonotype: This may be a read error, as it is one base from a much larger clone. The genes are TRBV12-3 or TRBV12-4 and TRBJ2-3; D call uncertain. There are 12 residues in the CDR3. The CDR3 region has the DNA TGTGCCAACAGTTTTACCACAGATACGCAGTATTTT. Its translation is CANSFTTDTQYF.

The genes are TRBV7-2 and TRBJ2-3; no clear D. This CDR3 has 16 amino acids. Per the germline V gene, CDR1 is SGHTA and CDR2 is FQGNSA. V was pared by 2 bases and J by 2 bases, with 14 bases between. CDR3: CASSLTPSVPTDTQYF. CDR3 DNA: TGTGCCAGCAGCTTAACCCCCAGCGTACCCACAGATACGCAGTATTTT.

The chain couples TRBV20-1 to TRBJ2-5; tentative D call: TRBD2 (6 bases). The CDR3 runs 14 residues. The germline CDR1 and CDR2 sequences are DFQATT and SNEGSKA (reference sequence). With 6 bases removed from V and 11 bases from J, the gap between germline ends came to 25 bases. CDR3 sequence reads: CSATGTWGLNEQYF. CDR3 nucleotides: TGCAGTGCAACCGGGACTTGGGGCCTCAATGAGCAGTACTTC.

About this clonotype: At one boundary the junction diverges from the germline segment, which might be a read error. This chain joins TRBV4-3 and TRBJ2-6; D remains ambiguous. The CDR3 runs to 15 residues. Germline-derived CDR1 and CDR2 are LGHNA and YSLEER. CDR3 in DNA: TGCGCCAACAGCCAAGCCTTGTCTGGGGCCAACGTCCTGACTTTC. This gives the protein CANSQALSGANVLTF.

In DNA, the CDR3 is TGCAGTGCTTGGAGCTGGCTAGCGGGAGGAGGGAACCAAGAGACCCAGTACTTC. It yields the protein CSAWSWLAGGGNQETQYF. The rearrangement links TRBV20-1 to TRBJ2-5, with 11 nucleotides matching TRBD2. Losses at the gene ends were 5 bases for V and 0 bases for J; bases not matched to a gene: 14. CDR1 is DFQATT and CDR2 is SNEGSKA in the germline V gene (reference sequence). The CDR3 loop spans 18 amino acids.

The chain recombines TRBV5-1 with TRBJ2-5; possibly TRBD2 for D (7 bases). In germline, CDR1 is SGHRS, CDR2 YFSETQ. V dropped 9 bases and J dropped 2 bases, with 23 bases sitting between them. The CDR3 extends over 16 amino acids. The DNA of the CDR3 is TGCGCCACCGCCCGGGGGGCGGGACTAAGTCAAGAGACCCAGTACTTC. Translated: CATARGAGLSQETQYF.

This clonotype came up a few times. The chain couples TRBV20-1 to TRBJ1-5; D might be TRBD1 (6 bases). V gave up 0 bases and J gave up 0 bases, with 12 bases separating them. The CDR3 runs 16 residues. In germline, CDR1 is DFQATT, CDR2 SNEGSKA (reference sequence). The CDR3 is CSARDPRGYSNQPQHF. As DNA, the CDR3 is TGCAGTGCTAGAGATCCCAGGGGATATAGCAATCAGCCCCAGCATTTT.

V is TRBV18 and J is TRBJ1-1; 8 nucleotides line up with TRBD1. The CDR3 is 13 amino acids. V gave up 4 bases and J gave up 7 bases; unmatched junction bases: 5. The germline V gene has CDR1 KGHSH and CDR2 LQKENI. The CDR3 here is CASSQKDRGEAFF. In DNA form, the CDR3 reads TGTGCCAGCTCACAAAAAGACAGGGGTGAAGCTTTCTTT.

CDR3 nucleotide sequence: TGTGCCAGCAGAAAAGGGTTGAAAAACGAGCAGTACTTC. The encoded protein is CASRKGLKNEQYF. The V call is TRBV7-8, the J call TRBJ2-7, with no clear D. The CDR3 covers 13 residues. Germline CDR1 and CDR2: SGHVS and FQNEAQ. V lost 6 bases and J 5 bases, leaving 14 bases between the germline ends. The full variable domain, in which reference TRBV7-8 and TRBJ2-7 provide the parts outside the CDR3, is GAGVSQSPRYKVAKRGQDVALRCDPISGHVSLFWYQQALGQGPEFLTYFQNEAQLDKSGLPSDRFFAERPEGSVSTLKIQRTQQEDSAVYLCASRKGLKNEQYFGPGTRLTVT.

This clonotype was counted only a few times. The chain couples TRBV4-2 to TRBJ2-3, with D unresolved. V shed 0 bases and J shed 0 bases, with 7 bases lying between them. This CDR3 contains 15 residues. Germline V gene data show CDR1 as LGHNA and CDR2 as YNFKEQ. The CDR3 bases are TGTGCCAGCAGCCAAGAAAACTTTAGCACAGATACGCAGTATTTT. This codes for CASSQENFSTDTQYF.

J is TRBJ1-2 and V is TRBV5-1, with D perhaps TRBD1 (5 bases). V shed 4 bases and J shed 6 bases, with 16 bases lying between them. In germline, CDR1 is SGHRS, CDR2 YFSETQ. There are 14 residues in the CDR3. CDR3 DNA: TGCGCCAGCAGCGCCTCGGGGCTTAGTGATGGCTACACCTTC. The encoded protein is CASSASGLSDGYTF.

In the case of this clonotype: One end of the junction fails to match germline, which may point to a read error. This chain connects TRBV5-1 to TRBJ2-3; 10 positions match TRBD1. Per the germline V gene, CDR1 is SGHRS and CDR2 is YFSETQ. CDR3 length: 14 residues. CDR3 bases: TGCGTCAGCAAGGGACAGGGGAGCACAGATACGCAGTATTTT. Encoded protein: CVSKGQGSTDTQYF.

This clonotype has more than one count but fewer than ten. This chain connects TRBV12-3 or TRBV12-4 to TRBJ1-5; 9 nucleotides match TRBD1. The length of the CDR3 is 15 residues. The J segment lost 6 bases and the V segment lost 5 bases, leaving 8 bases of the junction unmatched. CDR3 in amino acids: CASSLGTGRGQPQHF. The CDR3 DNA follows: TGTGCCAGCAGTCTCGGGACAGGGAGAGGTCAGCCCCAGCATTTT.

With respect to this clonotype: A much larger clone sits a single nucleotide away, making a read error possible. The rearrangement joins TRBV5-1 to TRBJ2-1; D unresolved. With 0 bases removed from V and 8 bases from J, the gap between germline ends came to 12 bases. CDR3 length: 14 residues. Germline V lookup: CDR1 SGHRS, CDR2 YFSETQ. CDR3 sequence: CASSLGLKGHEQFF. CDR3 sequence (DNA): TGCGCCAGCAGCTTGGGACTGAAAGGGCATGAGCAGTTCTTC.

A remark on this clonotype: Relative to the germline gene, one junction end is altered; a read error may explain this. The chain couples TRBV19 to TRBJ2-3; 10 positions agree with TRBD2. Germline CDR1 reads LNHDA; CDR2 reads SQIVND (reference sequence). This CDR3 is built from 16 residues. CDR3 DNA: TGTACCAGTAGTATAAGGCTAGCGGGAGTGGTTGATACGCAGTATTTT. Amino acids: CTSSIRLAGVVDTQYF.

The genes are TRBV7-3 and TRBJ2-1; tentatively, D is TRBD1 (6 bases). Germline CDR1 reads SGHTA; CDR2 reads FQGTGA. The CDR3 consists of 11 residues. The germline V and J ends were trimmed by 6 bases and 8 bases, with 8 bases remaining between them. The CDR3 sequence: CASSAGDEQFF. CDR3 in DNA: TGTGCCAGCAGTGCAGGGGATGAGCAGTTCTTC.

This clonotype was picked up one time. The chain recombines TRBV30 with TRBJ2-4; 10 bases fit TRBD2. This CDR3 has 14 residues. Germline assignment: CDR1 GTSNPN and CDR2 SVGIG (reference sequence). With 1 base clipped from V and 13 bases from J, the junction kept 10 bases outside the gene matches. This CDR3 reads CAWSGLAGAWEQYF. The CDR3 coding sequence is TGTGCCTGGAGTGGTCTAGCGGGAGCCTGGGAGCAGTACTTC.

In this sample, this clonotype turned up many times. The chain uses TRBV27 and TRBJ2-5; tentatively, D is TRBD1 (5 bases). V was clipped by 6 bases and J by 2 bases, with 10 bases between them. The CDR3 totals 13 residues. Germline CDR1 and CDR2: MNHEY and SMNVEV (reference sequence). CDR3 nucleotide sequence: TGTGCCAGCAGCCAGAGACAGCAAGAGACCCAGTACTTC. Translation gives CASSQRQQETQYF.